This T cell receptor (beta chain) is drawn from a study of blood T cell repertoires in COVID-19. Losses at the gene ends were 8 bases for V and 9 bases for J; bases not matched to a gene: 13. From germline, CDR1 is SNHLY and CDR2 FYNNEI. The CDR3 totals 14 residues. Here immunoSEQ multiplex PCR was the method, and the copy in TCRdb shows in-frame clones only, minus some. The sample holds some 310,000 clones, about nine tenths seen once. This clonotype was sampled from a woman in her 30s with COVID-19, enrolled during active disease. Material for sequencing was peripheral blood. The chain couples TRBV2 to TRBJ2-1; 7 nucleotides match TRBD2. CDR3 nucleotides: TGTGCCAGCGGTTCTAGCGGAGGGACTGCTGAGCAGTTCTTC. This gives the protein CASGSSGGTAEQFF. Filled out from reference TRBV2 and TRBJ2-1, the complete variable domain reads EPEVTQTPSHQVTQMGQEVILRCVPISNHLYFYWYRQILGQKVEFLVSFYNNEISEKSEIFDDQFSVERPDGSNFTLKIRSTKLEDSAMYFCASGSSGGTAEQFFGPGTRLTVL.